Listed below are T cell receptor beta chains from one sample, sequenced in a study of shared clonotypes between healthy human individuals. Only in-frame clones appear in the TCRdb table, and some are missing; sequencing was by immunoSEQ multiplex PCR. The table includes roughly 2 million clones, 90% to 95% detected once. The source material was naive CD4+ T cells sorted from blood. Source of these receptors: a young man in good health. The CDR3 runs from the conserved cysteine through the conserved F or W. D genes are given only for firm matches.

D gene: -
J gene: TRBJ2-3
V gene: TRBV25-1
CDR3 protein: CASSEGAAASTDTQYF
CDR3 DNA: TGTGCCAGCAGTGAGGGTGCGGCCGCTAGCACAGATACGCAGTATTTT

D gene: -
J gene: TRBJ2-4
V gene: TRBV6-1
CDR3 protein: CATRILTKNIQYF
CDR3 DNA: TGTGCCACCCGGATTCTAACCAAAAACATTCAGTACTTC

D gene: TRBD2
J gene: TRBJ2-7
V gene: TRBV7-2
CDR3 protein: CASSLVGAGLSYEQYF
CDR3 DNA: TGTGCCAGCAGCTTAGTTGGAGCGGGGCTATCCTACGAGCAGTACTTC

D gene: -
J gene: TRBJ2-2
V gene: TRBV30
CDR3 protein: CAWSVGLANGELFF
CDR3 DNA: TGTGCCTGGAGTGTAGGGCTAGCGAACGGGGAGCTGTTTTTT

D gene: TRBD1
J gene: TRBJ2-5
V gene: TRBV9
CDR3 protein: CASSAGQGGETQYF
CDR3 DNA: TGTGCCAGCAGCGCGGGACAGGGAGGAGAGACCCAGTACTTC

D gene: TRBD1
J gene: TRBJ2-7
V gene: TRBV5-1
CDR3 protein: CASSLGGTGSHEQYF
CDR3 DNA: TGCGCCAGCAGCTTGGGCGGGACAGGGTCCCACGAGCAGTACTTC

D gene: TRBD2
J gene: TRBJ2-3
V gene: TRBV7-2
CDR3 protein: CAAGTSGNVLLDTQYF
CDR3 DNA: TGTGCCGCCGGGACTAGCGGGAATGTTTTATTGGATACGCAGTATTTT

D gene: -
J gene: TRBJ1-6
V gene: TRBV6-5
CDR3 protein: CASSYDLPPYNSPLHF
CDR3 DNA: TGTGCCAGCAGTTACGATCTACCTCCCTATAATTCACCCCTCCACTTT

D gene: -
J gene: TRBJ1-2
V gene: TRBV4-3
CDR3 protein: CASSQVEGSDYGYTF
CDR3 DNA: TGCGCCAGCAGCCAAGTCGAGGGGTCCGACTATGGCTACACCTTC

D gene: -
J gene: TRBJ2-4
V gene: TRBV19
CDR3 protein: CASSIGPGAKNIQYF
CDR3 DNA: TGTGCCAGTAGTATAGGGCCAGGGGCGAAAAACATTCAGTACTTC

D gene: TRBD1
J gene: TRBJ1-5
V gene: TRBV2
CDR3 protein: CASKGQGKSSNQPQHF
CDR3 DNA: TGTGCCAGCAAGGGACAGGGAAAATCTAGCAATCAGCCCCAGCATTTT

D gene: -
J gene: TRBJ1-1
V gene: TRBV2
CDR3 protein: CASSEEGGTNTEAFF
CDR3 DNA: TGTGCCAGCAGTGAAGAGGGGGGAACGAACACTGAAGCTTTCTTT

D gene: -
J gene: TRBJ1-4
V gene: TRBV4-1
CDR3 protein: CASSQRQASLLREKLFF
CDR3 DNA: TGCGCCAGCAGCCAACGACAGGCCTCCCTTTTAAGGGAAAAACTGTTTTTT

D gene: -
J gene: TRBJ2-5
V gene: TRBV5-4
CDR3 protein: CASSLGYQETQYF
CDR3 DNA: TGTGCCAGCAGCTTGGGCTACCAAGAGACCCAGTACTTC

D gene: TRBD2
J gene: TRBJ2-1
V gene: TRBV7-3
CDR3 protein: CASSPGLAGQNEQFF
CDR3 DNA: TGTGCCAGCAGCCCGGGACTAGCGGGTCAAAATGAGCAGTTCTTC

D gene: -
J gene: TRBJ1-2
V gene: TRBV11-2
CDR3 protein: CASSLDQAGPYGYTF
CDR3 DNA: TGTGCCAGCAGCTTAGATCAGGCAGGGCCCTATGGCTACACCTTC

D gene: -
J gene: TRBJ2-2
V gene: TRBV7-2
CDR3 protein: CASSLEPTGELFF
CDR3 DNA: TGTGCCAGCAGCTTAGAGCCAACCGGGGAGCTGTTTTTT

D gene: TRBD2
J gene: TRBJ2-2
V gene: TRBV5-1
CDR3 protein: CASSTSGGHTGELFF
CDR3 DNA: TGCGCCAGCAGTACTAGCGGGGGGCACACCGGGGAGCTGTTTTTT

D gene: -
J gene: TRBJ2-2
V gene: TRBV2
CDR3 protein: CASSFLGGATNTGELFF
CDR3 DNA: TGTGCCAGCAGTTTCCTTGGGGGAGCGACGAACACCGGGGAGCTGTTTTTT

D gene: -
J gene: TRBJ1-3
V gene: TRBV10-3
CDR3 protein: CAISGWGSGNTIYF
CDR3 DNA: TGTGCCATCAGTGGTTGGGGTAGTGGAAACACCATATATTTT

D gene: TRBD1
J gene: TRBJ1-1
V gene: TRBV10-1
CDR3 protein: CASSAGQGNTEAFF
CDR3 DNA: TGCGCCAGCAGTGCCGGACAGGGGAACACTGAAGCTTTCTTT

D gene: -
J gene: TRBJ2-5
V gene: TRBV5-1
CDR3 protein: CASSLGGPQETQYF
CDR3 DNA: TGCGCCAGCAGCTTGGGGGGACCGCAAGAGACCCAGTACTTC

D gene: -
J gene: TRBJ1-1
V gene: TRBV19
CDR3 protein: CASSIDLLGPTEAFF
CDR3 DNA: TGTGCCAGTAGTATAGATCTTTTAGGTCCCACTGAAGCTTTCTTT

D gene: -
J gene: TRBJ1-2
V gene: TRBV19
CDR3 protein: CASSIGSGLYGYTF
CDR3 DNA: TGTGCCAGTAGTATCGGGTCGGGTCTCTATGGCTACACCTTC

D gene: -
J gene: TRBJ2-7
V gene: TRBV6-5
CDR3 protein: CASSSPDGPYEQYF
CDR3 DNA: TGTGCCAGCAGCTCCCCGGACGGACCCTACGAGCAGTACTTC

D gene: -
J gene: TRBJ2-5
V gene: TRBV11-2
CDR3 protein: CASSFTGQKEETQYF
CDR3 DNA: TGTGCCAGCAGCTTTACGGGGCAAAAGGAAGAGACCCAGTACTTC

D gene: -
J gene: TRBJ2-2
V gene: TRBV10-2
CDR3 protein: CASSVRVEGELFF
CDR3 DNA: TGCGCCAGCAGTGTCCGGGTAGAAGGGGAGCTGTTTTTT

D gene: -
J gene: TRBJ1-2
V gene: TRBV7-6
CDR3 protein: CASSPIISKRGHYGYTF
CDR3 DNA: TGTGCCAGCAGCCCTATTATATCCAAGCGAGGACACTATGGCTACACCTTC

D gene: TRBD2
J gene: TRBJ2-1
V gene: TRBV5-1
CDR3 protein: CASSFSGGPYNEQFF
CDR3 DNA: TGCGCCAGCAGCTTTAGCGGGGGCCCTTACAATGAGCAGTTCTTC

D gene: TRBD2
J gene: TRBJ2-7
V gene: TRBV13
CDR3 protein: CASSLGLPPTEQYF
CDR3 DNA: TGTGCCAGCAGCCTGGGACTACCTCCTACGGAGCAGTACTTC

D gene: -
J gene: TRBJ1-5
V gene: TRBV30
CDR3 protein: CAWSKGSHQPQHF
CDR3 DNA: TGTGCCTGGAGCAAAGGGTCGCACCAGCCCCAGCATTTT

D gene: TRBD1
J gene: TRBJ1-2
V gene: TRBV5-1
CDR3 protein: CASSLTYGDSYGYTF
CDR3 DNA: TGCGCCAGCAGCTTGACCTATGGGGACAGTTATGGCTACACCTTC

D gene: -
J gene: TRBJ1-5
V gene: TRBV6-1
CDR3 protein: CASTIRAGGAQHF
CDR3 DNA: TGTGCCAGCACCATCAGGGCCGGCGGGGCCCAGCATTTT

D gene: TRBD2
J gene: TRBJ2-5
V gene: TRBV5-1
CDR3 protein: CASSFGLDETQYF
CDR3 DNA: TGCGCCAGCAGCTTTGGACTAGACGAGACCCAGTACTTC

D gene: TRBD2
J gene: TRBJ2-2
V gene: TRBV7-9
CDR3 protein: CASSLAGGTTGELFF
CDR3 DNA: TGTGCCAGCAGCTTAGCGGGAGGGACCACCGGGGAGCTGTTTTTT

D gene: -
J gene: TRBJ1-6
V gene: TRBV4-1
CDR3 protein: CASSQAGGESPLHF
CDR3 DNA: TGCGCCAGCAGCCAAGCGGGGGGCGAGTCACCCCTCCACTTT

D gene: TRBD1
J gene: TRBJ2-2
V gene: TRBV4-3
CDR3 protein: CASSPLGTVNTGELFF
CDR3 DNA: TGCGCCAGCAGCCCCCTGGGGACAGTGAACACCGGGGAGCTGTTTTTT

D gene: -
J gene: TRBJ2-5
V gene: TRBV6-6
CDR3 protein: CASSYWGERETQYF
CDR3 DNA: TGTGCCAGCAGTTACTGGGGAGAACGAGAGACCCAGTACTTC

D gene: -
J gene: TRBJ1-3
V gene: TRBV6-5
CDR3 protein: CATRTGSGNTIYF
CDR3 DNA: TGTGCCACCCGAACGGGATCTGGAAACACCATATATTTT

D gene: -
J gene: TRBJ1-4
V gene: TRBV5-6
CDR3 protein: CASSLGQGLANEKLFF
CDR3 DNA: TGTGCCAGCAGCTTGGGCCAGGGGCTGGCTAATGAAAAACTGTTTTTT